This TCR beta chain appears in the sequencing data of a study of blood T cell repertoires in COVID-19. In the study overall: COVID-19 samples, acute and convalescent, were from the United States, Italy and Spain. Sources were T cells, B-cell-depleted T cells, or PBMCs; the material itself was cDNA or gDNA.

Original processing notes: Scientists estimated how many nucleated cells there were by amplifying reference gene primers. Profiled with immunoSEQ multiplex PCR; TCRdb holds only in-frame clones, not every one. The DNA was the basis for D and trimming; V, J and clone size are from that table. This sample carries around 300,000 clones, 89% of them seen once, and the ten largest clones take 0.94%. The sequence was obtained from a woman between 40 and 55 years old who had recovered from COVID-19. The sequencing sample was made of peripheral blood.

The CDR3 DNA sequence: TGTGCCAGCAGCTTAACGGCGGGGGAATACGAGCAGTACTTC. It encodes CASSLTAGEYEQYF. The chain carries TRBV11-1 and TRBJ2-7; 7 bases match TRBD2. V gave up 2 bases and J gave up 4 bases; unmatched junction bases: 5. This CDR3 spans 14 amino acids. CDR1 is SGHAT, CDR2 FQDESV, per germline (reference sequence).